Below, 14 T cell receptor beta chains from the same sample are listed, as sequenced in a study. One entry per CDR3 protein, called by TCRdb with MiXCR from the RT-PCR reads. The repertoire holds about 680,000 distinct CDR3 sequences, with 13% to 15% as singletons. Material: memory CD4+ T cells from blood. These TCRs come from a female donor in good health, serving as a healthy control.

In its sample, this clonotype was seen once. The V call is TRBV5-1, the J call TRBJ2-7; D not resolved. Germline assignment: CDR1 SGHRS and CDR2 YFSETQ. This CDR3 has 13 residues. V was pared by 1 base and J by 2 bases, with 7 bases between. As DNA, the CDR3 is TGCGCCAGCAGCTTGAACGGCCCCTACGAGCAGTACTTC. This gives the protein CASSLNGPYEQYF.

This chain joins TRBV6-4 and TRBJ2-1, with D perhaps TRBD1 or TRBD2 (5 bases each). Germline V gene data show CDR1 as MRHNA and CDR2 as SNTAGT. V lost 5 bases to trimming and J lost 10 bases, with 18 bases between them. The length of the CDR3 is 14 residues. The CDR3 here is CASSPTPGTREQFF. DNA of the CDR3: TGTGCCAGCAGTCCTACCCCAGGGACCAGAGAGCAGTTCTTC.

This clonotype was found many times. J is TRBJ1-3 and V is TRBV10-3, with D unclear. The CDR3 totals 15 residues. CDR1 and CDR2 from the germline V gene are ENHRY and SYGVKD. The V gene lost 0 bases and the J gene lost 2 bases, with 8 bases spanning the gap. The CDR3, as DNA: TGTGCCATCAGTGAGTCTTTGGGAACTGGAAACACCATATATTTT. This translates into CAISESLGTGNTIYF.

The chain carries TRBV12-3 or TRBV12-4 and TRBJ2-7; D is possibly TRBD1 (6 bases). The CDR3 extends over 13 amino acids. Between the trimmed V and J ends, which lost 7 bases and 6 bases, there was a span of 16 bases. The CDR3 DNA is TGTGCCAGCACAACACCAGGGGCGGGCGAGCAGTACTTC. Translation gives CASTTPGAGEQYF.

This clonotype occurred many times. The rearrangement uses TRBV7-2 and TRBJ2-3, with D uncertain. This CDR3 has 14 residues. Germline CDR1 SGHTA, CDR2 FQGNSA. V lost 1 base to trimming and J lost 3 bases, with 8 bases between them. The CDR3 coding sequence is TGTGCCAGCAGCTTAGACCAGGTTACAGATACGCAGTATTTT. This encodes CASSLDQVTDTQYF.

This clonotype was counted ten times or more. This rearrangement joins TRBV7-2 to TRBJ2-7, with D perhaps TRBD1 (5 bases). Germline values: CDR1 SGHTA, CDR2 FQGNSA. Trimming stripped 5 bases from V and 1 base from J, with 12 bases between. The CDR3 covers 14 residues. CDR3 nucleotides: TGTGCCAGCAGCCGAATGACAGATTCCTACGAGCAGTACTTC. It codes for CASSRMTDSYEQYF.

The rearrangement uses TRBV3-1 and TRBJ2-5; D is perhaps TRBD2 (6 bases). V gave up 2 bases and J gave up 7 bases, with 17 bases separating them. The V gene's germline CDR1 is LGHDT and CDR2 YNNKEL (reference sequence). CDR3 size: 15 residues. The CDR3 spells CASSQKPAGFVTQYF. The CDR3 DNA reads as TGTGCCAGCAGCCAAAAACCCGCGGGGTTCGTGACCCAGTACTTC.

J is TRBJ1-3 and V is TRBV5-1; tentatively, D is TRBD1 (5 bases). This CDR3 region has 17 residues. Germline V CDR1 and CDR2: SGHRS, YFSETQ. V lost 4 bases, J lost 0 bases, and 17 bases lay in between. The CDR3 here is CASSPGAQGYSGNTIYF. The CDR3 DNA sequence: TGCGCCAGCAGCCCCGGCGCTCAGGGTTACTCTGGAAACACCATATATTTT.

This sequence joins TRBV20-1 and TRBJ2-7; D is unresolved. There are 16 residues in the CDR3. Per germline, CDR1 DFQATT and CDR2 SNEGSKA (reference sequence). Trimming removed 1 base at V and 0 bases at J, with 16 bases between. In DNA form, the CDR3 reads TGCAGTGCTAGAGGTACAAAGGGAATGCGCTCCTACGAGCAGTACTTC. The encoded protein is CSARGTKGMRSYEQYF.

This clonotype was seen more than once but under ten times. J is TRBJ2-7 and V is TRBV28; 8 nucleotides match TRBD2. The V segment lost 6 bases and the J segment 2 bases; nucleotides outside the gene matches: 6. The CDR3 has 14 residues. The germline V gene encodes CDR1 MDHEN and CDR2 SYDVKM. In nucleotides, the CDR3 is TGTGCCAGCAGAGTAGCGGGGAACACCTACGAGCAGTACTTC. Encoded protein: CASRVAGNTYEQYF.

This clonotype was seen a handful of times. V gene TRBV6-4 combines with J gene TRBJ2-7; D perhaps matches TRBD2 (6 bases). This CDR3 contains 15 residues. The V and J ends lost 2 bases and 2 bases respectively, with 13 bases between them. CDR1 and CDR2 (germline): MRHNA, SNTAGT. CDR3: CASSDVGGDPYEQYF. The DNA for the CDR3 is TGTGCCAGCAGTGACGTGGGAGGTGATCCCTACGAGCAGTACTTC.

This clonotype was observed a handful of times. The chain employs TRBV6-1 and TRBJ1-1, with D tentatively TRBD1 (5 bases). Trimming stripped 7 bases from V and 4 bases from J, with 16 bases between. Germline V lookup: CDR1 MNHNS, CDR2 SASEGT. CDR3 length equals 14 residues. The CDR3 DNA is TGTGCCAGCATTAAAGACACCCAGGGCACTGAAGCTTTCTTT. Amino acids: CASIKDTQGTEAFF.

The chain combines TRBV4-1 with TRBJ1-4, with no clear D. The CDR3 contains 18 residues. In germline, CDR1 is MGHRA, CDR2 YSYEKL. Trimming removed 1 base at V and 3 bases at J, with 18 bases between. CDR3 sequence: CASSQVNLGLLSNEKLFF. For the CDR3, the DNA is TGCGCCAGCAGCCAAGTAAATTTGGGCCTCCTTTCTAATGAAAAACTGTTTTTT.

The chain combines TRBV21-1 with TRBJ2-3; TRBD1, the D gene given by the table, was not confirmed from the DNA. TRBV21-1 is reported as a pseudogene. This CDR3 spans 18 amino acids. The CDR3 loop reads CASSEGGSGKSITDTQYF. The CDR3 nucleotides read TGTGCCAGCAGCGAAGGGGGCTCGGGAAAATCAATCACAGATACGCAGTATTTT.